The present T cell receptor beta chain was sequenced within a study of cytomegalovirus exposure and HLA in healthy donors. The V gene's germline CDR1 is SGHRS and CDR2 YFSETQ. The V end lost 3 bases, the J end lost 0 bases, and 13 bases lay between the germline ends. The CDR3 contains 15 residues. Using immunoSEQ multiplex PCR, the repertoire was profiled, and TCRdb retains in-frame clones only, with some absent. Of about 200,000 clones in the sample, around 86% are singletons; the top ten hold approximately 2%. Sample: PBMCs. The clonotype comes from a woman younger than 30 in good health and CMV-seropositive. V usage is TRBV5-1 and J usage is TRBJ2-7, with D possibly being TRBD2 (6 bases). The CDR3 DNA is TGCGCCAGCAGCTCGAGCGGAGGGGTCTCCTACGAGCAGTACTTC. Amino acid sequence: CASSSSGGVSYEQYF.